This TCR beta chain originates from a study of tumor and adjacent non-tumor tissue in lung cancer. Study summary: Stage I to III disease affected ten to eleven men and 5 women aged about 30 to 85.

A modified ARM-PCR protocol with three rounds of nested PCR amplified TCRbeta. TCRdb re-called the multiplex PCR reads with MiXCR, one entry per CDR3 protein. The data contain roughly 120,000 distinct CDR3 sequences, 62% of them singletons. This sample's RNA came from whole unsorted tissue. This non-tumor lung sample came from over 3 cm beyond the tumor edge. In its sample, this clonotype was seen a few times. The target antigen is unknown. The junction departs from germline at one end; a sequencing error may be responsible. Study-wide findings and caveats: Compared with tumor, normal lung showed significantly lower TCR diversity. Shorter survival was associated with higher TCR diversity in tumors.

The CDR3 spans 12 residues. Germline V gene sequence: CDR1 MGHDK, CDR2 SYGVNS. Sequencing was done on a sample of distant non-tumor lung tissue. This chain uses TRBV25-1 with TRBJ1-1; no definite D call. This clonotype was sampled from a man in his 60s with non-small cell lung cancer. DNA for the CDR3: TGTGCCAGCAGTGAGGGGAGGACTGAAACTTTCTTT. Its translation: CASSEGRTETFF.